The 30 T cell receptor beta chains below were found in one sample sequenced in a study of blood T cells in healthy people across ages. The second PCR ran about 7 to 12 cycles with a sample-barcoded 5' primer and J-beta primers. In TCRdb, the 5' RACE reads were re-called with MiXCR into one record per CDR3 protein. The sample lists around 1,800,000 distinct CDR3 sequences; around 40% were seen once. Material: blood. The receptors come from a human donor in good health.

As to this clonotype: A junction boundary mismatches the germline segment, possibly from a read error. V and J are TRBV4-2 and TRBJ1-2; D gene uncertain. Germline assignment: CDR1 LGHNA and CDR2 YNFKEQ. This CDR3 is built from 17 residues. CDR3 sequence (DNA): TGTGTCAGCAGCCAAGATCGCGTTGGCGCGAGCTTCTATGGCTACACCTTC. Its translation is CVSSQDRVGASFYGYTF.

The rearrangement uses TRBV12-3 or TRBV12-4 and TRBJ2-7, with D perhaps being TRBD1 or TRBD2 (5 bases each). This CDR3 has 14 amino acids. V lost 3 bases to trimming and J lost 0 bases, with 9 bases between them. CDR3 bases: TGTGCCAGCAGTTTCGGGGCCAACTCCTACGAGCAGTACTTC. This encodes CASSFGANSYEQYF.

The chain links TRBV5-4 to TRBJ2-4; 9 bases align to TRBD1. The germline gives CDR1 SGHNT, CDR2 YYREEE (reference sequence). V shed 7 bases and J 1 base; nucleotides not matched to a gene: 24. CDR3 length equals 21 residues. Here the CDR3 DNA reads TGTGCCAGCCCGGGACAGGGCCTTTTCACTCCCCGTAGCACGGCCAAAAACATTCAGTACTTC. Translating gives CASPGQGLFTPRSTAKNIQYF.

The CDR3 reads CASSLLRTGDDGYTF. The DNA for the CDR3 is TGCGCCAGCAGTCTCCTTAGGACAGGGGATGATGGCTACACCTTC. The chain carries TRBV5-1 and TRBJ1-2; TRBD1 matches 9 bases. This CDR3 has 15 amino acids. Trimming took 5 bases from V and 6 from J; bases not matched to a gene: 11. Germline values: CDR1 SGHRS, CDR2 YFSETQ. The full variable domain, its missing parts supplied by reference TRBV5-1 and TRBJ1-2, is KAGVTQTPRYLIKTRGQQVTLSCSPISGHRSVSWYQQTPGQGLQFLFEYFSETQRNKGNFPGRFSGRQFSNSRSEMNVSTLELGDSALYLCASSLLRTGDDGYTFGSGTRLTVV.

J is TRBJ1-5 and V is TRBV2, with D maybe TRBD1 (5 bases). This CDR3 is 14 amino acids long. The V gene lost 6 bases and the J gene lost 5 bases, with 14 bases spanning the gap. Per the germline V gene, CDR1 is SNHLY and CDR2 is FYNNEI. The CDR3 nucleotides read TGTGCCAGCAGCCCAAGGGTCAGGGATCAGCCCCAGCATTTT. Translating gives CASSPRVRDQPQHF.

This clonotype was recorded a few times. This chain joins TRBV29-1 and TRBJ1-5; a weak D match, TRBD1 (6 bases). The germline gives CDR1 SQVTM, CDR2 ANQGSEA. CDR3 length: 13 amino acids. V was shortened by 3 bases and J by 5 bases, with 11 bases between the two germline ends. CDR3 residues: CSVDRGKDQPQHF. Written as DNA, the CDR3 is TGCAGCGTTGATAGGGGGAAAGATCAGCCCCAGCATTTT.

The chain recombines TRBV5-1 with TRBJ1-5, with D perhaps TRBD1 (5 bases). CDR1 and CDR2 from the germline V gene are SGHRS and YFSETQ. This CDR3 is 17 amino acids long. Trimming took 1 base from V and 0 from J, leaving 14 bases between them. The CDR3 nucleotides are TGCGCCAGCAGCTTGTCACCGGGACCGAGTAGCAATCAGCCCCAGCATTTT. This gives the protein CASSLSPGPSSNQPQHF.

This rearrangement joins TRBV7-3 to TRBJ1-6; no firm D call. This CDR3 is built from 13 residues. In germline, CDR1 is SGHTA, CDR2 FQGTGA. Trimming removed 6 bases at V and 6 bases at J, with 9 bases between. CDR3 in DNA: TGTGCCAGCAGTTCAAATATTAATTCACCCCTCCACTTT. It codes for CASSSNINSPLHF. Based on the CDR3 plus reference TRBV7-3 and TRBJ1-6, the full variable domain is GAGVSQTPSNKVTEKGKYVELRCDPISGHTALYWYRQSLGQGPEFLIYFQGTGAADDSGLPNDRFFAVRPEGSVSTLKIQRTERGDSAVYLCASSSNINSPLHFGNGTRLTVT.

Concerning this clonotype itself: At one end, the junction sequence differs from germline, possibly due to a read error. The rearrangement uses TRBV4-3 and TRBJ1-2; 9 nucleotides match TRBD1. The CDR3 has 16 residues. Germline V gene data show CDR1 as LGHNA and CDR2 as YSLEER. CDR3 nucleotide sequence: TGCGCCAGCAGCCAAGATTATTGGGACAGGGTTTATGACTACACCTTC. It codes for CASSQDYWDRVYDYTF.

This clonotype was counted between two and nine times. CDR3 DNA sequence: TGTGCCAGCAGCGTAGGCTTGCGGGGGGGCTTTGATGAGCAGTTCTTC. Its protein is CASSVGLRGGFDEQFF. V and J are TRBV9 and TRBJ2-1; 9 bases are a match to TRBD2. Trimming removed 0 bases from V and 8 bases from J; junction bases left unmatched: 9. The CDR3 is made up of 16 amino acids. Germline V gene sequence: CDR1 SGDLS, CDR2 YYNGEE.

J is TRBJ2-7 and V is TRBV20-1; 7 bases are shared with TRBD2. CDR3 size: 14 residues. CDR1 DFQATT and CDR2 SNEGSKA come from the germline V gene (reference sequence). The V gene end was trimmed by 8 bases and the J gene end by 2 bases; junction bases not matched to a gene: 12. The CDR3 region is CSSRLGEGPYEQYF. DNA for the CDR3: TGCAGTAGCCGGTTGGGGGAGGGCCCCTACGAGCAGTACTTC.

The sample holds one count of this clonotype. The chain couples TRBV11-2 to TRBJ2-7; 7 nucleotides line up with TRBD2. Germline V gene lookup returns CDR1 SGHAT and CDR2 FQNNGV. The CDR3 totals 14 residues. The junction had 7 bases not matched to a gene; V was cut back by 5 bases and J by 3 bases. CDR3 DNA: TGTGCCAGCAGCGTCGACTGGGAGGGCTACGAGCAGTACTTC. Translating gives CASSVDWEGYEQYF.

This clonotype has a handful of counts. This rearrangement joins TRBV27 to TRBJ1-2; D call uncertain. Deletions cut 3 bases from V and 0 bases from J, with 5 bases between. CDR1 is MNHEY, CDR2 SMNVEV, per germline (reference sequence). The length of the CDR3 is 13 residues. DNA for the CDR3: TGTGCCAGCAGTTTGTGGTCTAACTATGGCTACACCTTC. It specifies CASSLWSNYGYTF.

The DNA for the CDR3 is TGCGCCAGCAGCTTGGGGTCAGGGGAACGTAACTATGGCTACACCTTC. Encoded protein: CASSLGSGERNYGYTF. The J gene is TRBJ1-2, the V gene TRBV5-1; possible D gene TRBD1, 6 bases. Germline CDR1 SGHRS, CDR2 YFSETQ. Trimming removed 0 bases from V and 1 base from J, with 13 bases in between. The CDR3 is 16 residues long.

This chain links TRBV4-1 with TRBJ2-1, with 8 bases matching TRBD1. This CDR3 spans 16 amino acids. V trimming: 1 base; J trimming: 3 bases; junction bases outside the gene matches: 5. Per the germline V gene, CDR1 is MGHRA and CDR2 is YSYEKL. The CDR3 reads CASSQVQGGIYNEQFF. As DNA, the CDR3 is TGCGCCAGCAGCCAAGTACAGGGGGGAATCTACAATGAGCAGTTCTTC.

This clonotype was found a few times. The rearrangement links TRBV29-1 to TRBJ2-3; 8 bases agree with TRBD1. The CDR3 contains 12 residues. The V and J ends lost 3 bases and 10 bases, in that order; junction bases with no gene match: 6. CDR1 is SQVTM, CDR2 ANQGSEA, per germline. In DNA form, the CDR3 reads TGCAGCGTTGACCTACCAGGGGGCCCGCAGTATTTT. This codes for CSVDLPGGPQYF.

The rearrangement joins TRBV7-9 to TRBJ2-7; 7 positions match TRBD1. This CDR3 is 20 amino acids long. V lost 5 bases and J lost 1; bases outside the gene matches: 23. Germline V CDR1 and CDR2: SEHNR, FQNEAQ (reference sequence). Here the CDR3 DNA reads TGTGCCAGCAGCCGACAGGGATCTCCGGGCCGACACAAACAATCCTACGAGCAGTACTTC. This codes for CASSRQGSPGRHKQSYEQYF.

To note about this clonotype: A clone one base away is much larger, so this may be a read error. Here the CDR3 DNA reads TGTGCCAGCAGCGCAACAGGGAACAGGGCCAATGAAAAACGGTTTTTT. It specifies CASSATGNRANEKRFF. V usage is TRBV7-9 and J usage is TRBJ1-4; D is perhaps TRBD1 (6 bases). This CDR3 comprises 16 residues. Germline lookup yields CDR1 SEHNR and CDR2 FQNEAQ (reference sequence).

V and J are TRBV27 and TRBJ2-7; 10 bases map to TRBD2. V shed 5 bases, J shed 3 bases, and the junction held 7 bases outside the gene matches. Germline CDR1 reads MNHEY; CDR2 reads SMNVEV (reference sequence). CDR3 size: 15 residues. Here the CDR3 DNA reads TGTGCCAGCAGTCCACTAGCGGGGAAGATCTACGAGCAGTACTTC. Its translation is CASSPLAGKIYEQYF.

V is TRBV5-1 and J is TRBJ2-5; no reliable D call. Germline V gene data show CDR1 as SGHRS and CDR2 as YFSETQ. The CDR3 has 14 amino acids. Trimming left V 4 bases short and J 4 bases short, with 14 bases between. The CDR3 DNA is TGCGCCAGCAGCCCGACGATGGGGTCAGAGACCCAGTACTTC. This sequence encodes CASSPTMGSETQYF.

This clonotype was seen only once. J is TRBJ2-1 and V is TRBV11-2; D unresolved. There are 15 residues in the CDR3. CDR1 SGHAT and CDR2 FQNNGV come from the germline V gene. Trimming removed 2 bases at V and 2 bases at J, with 10 bases between. The CDR3 bases are TGTGCCAGCAGCTTATCTTACAGCGCCTACAATGAGCAGTTCTTC. Its protein is CASSLSYSAYNEQFF.

This clonotype was seen a handful of times. The chain is built from TRBV29-1 and TRBJ2-1; D is unresolved. The CDR3 is made up of 13 amino acids. Germline V gene lookup returns CDR1 SQVTM and CDR2 ANQGSEA. Trimming shortened V by 2 bases and J by 7 bases, and 12 bases separated the two germline ends. The CDR3 protein is CSVEYFSENEQFF. The CDR3 nucleotides are TGCAGCGTTGAATATTTTTCCGAGAATGAGCAGTTCTTC.

There are a few counts of this clonotype. The chain combines TRBV6-2 or TRBV6-3 with TRBJ2-6; D call uncertain. CDR1 is MNHEY and CDR2 is SVGEGT in the germline V gene. The CDR3 length is 15 residues. The V end was cut by 5 bases, the J end by 2 bases, with 10 bases between. The CDR3 here is CASSRVRTGANVLTF. CDR3 in DNA: TGTGCCAGCAGTCGAGTAAGGACTGGGGCCAACGTCCTGACTTTC.

This clonotype turned up a few times. The J gene is TRBJ1-2, the V gene TRBV7-2, with TRBD1 as a possible D gene (5 bases). Per the germline V gene, CDR1 is SGHTA and CDR2 is FQGNSA. The CDR3 sequence is 15 residues long. V lost 5 bases to trimming and J lost 6 bases, with 19 bases between them. CDR3 amino acids: CASSTNTGTQHGYTF. CDR3 DNA sequence: TGTGCCAGCAGCACCAATACCGGGACTCAGCATGGCTACACCTTC.

Comments on this clonotype: This may be a read error: a much more frequent sequence differs by one nucleotide. The CDR3 loop reads CASRALTRGGLETQYF. The CDR3 region has the DNA TGTGCCAGCAGAGCCTTGACTCGCGGGGGATTGGAGACCCAGTACTTC. The gene calls are TRBV28 and TRBJ2-5, with 7 bases aligning to TRBD2. Losses at the gene ends were 6 bases for V and 5 bases for J; bases not matched to a gene: 15. CDR1 is MDHEN and CDR2 is SYDVKM in the germline V gene. The CDR3 is 16 residues long.

The genes are TRBV5-1 and TRBJ1-1; tentative D call: TRBD1 (5 bases). The CDR3 length is 15 residues. The V gene lost 3 bases and the J gene lost 1 base, with 13 bases spanning the gap. The germline CDR1 and CDR2 sequences are SGHRS and YFSETQ. In DNA form, the CDR3 reads TGCGCCAGCAGCTCCCGACAGTCCCAGAACACTGAAGCTTTCTTT. Its translation: CASSSRQSQNTEAFF.

A remark on this clonotype: An end of the junction differs from the germline gene, which may be a read error. This chain links TRBV7-2 with TRBJ1-5, with a weak D call TRBD1 (6 bases). Per germline, CDR1 SGHTA and CDR2 FQGNSA. This CDR3 is 17 amino acids long. The CDR3 region has the DNA TGCGCCAGCAGCTTAGGGGGGGGCGGGGGCGTTGGACAGCCCCAGCATTTT. Translated: CASSLGGGGGVGQPQHF.

This clonotype was detected a few times. The genes are TRBV3-1 and TRBJ2-4, with D perhaps TRBD2 (6 bases). The CDR3 is 12 residues long. Trimming removed 1 base at V and 13 bases at J, with 11 bases between. Germline V gene sequence: CDR1 LGHDT, CDR2 YNNKEL (reference sequence). CDR3 sequence (DNA): TGTGCCAGCAGCCAAGGGGAGGACGAACAGTACTTC. Amino acids: CASSQGEDEQYF. The full variable domain, in which reference TRBV3-1 and TRBJ2-4 provide the parts outside the CDR3, is DTAVSQTPKYLVTQMGNDKSIKCEQNLGHDTMYWYKQDSKKFLKIMFSYNNKELIINETVPNRFSPKSPDKAHLNLHINSLELGDSAVYFCASSQGEDEQYFGAGTRLSVL.

This clonotype was counted between two and nine times. The rearrangement uses TRBV12-3 or TRBV12-4 and TRBJ1-5, with 7 bases lining up with TRBD1. V dropped 5 bases and J dropped 2; count of bases not matched to a gene: 6. CDR3 length: 15 residues. The CDR3 DNA sequence: TGTGCCAGCAGTCAAATTCAGGGGGGCAATCAGCCCCAGCATTTT. It yields the protein CASSQIQGGNQPQHF.

This clonotype was recorded a few times. The CDR3 loop reads CASARLAGGASTYNEQFF. In DNA, the CDR3 is TGTGCCAGCGCCAGACTAGCGGGGGGCGCCTCAACCTACAATGAGCAGTTCTTC. The chain joins TRBV27 to TRBJ2-1; TRBD2 agrees at 13 bases. CDR1 is MNHEY, CDR2 SMNVEV, per germline (reference sequence). The CDR3 has 18 amino acids. V shed 8 bases and J 2 bases; nucleotides not matched to a gene: 12.